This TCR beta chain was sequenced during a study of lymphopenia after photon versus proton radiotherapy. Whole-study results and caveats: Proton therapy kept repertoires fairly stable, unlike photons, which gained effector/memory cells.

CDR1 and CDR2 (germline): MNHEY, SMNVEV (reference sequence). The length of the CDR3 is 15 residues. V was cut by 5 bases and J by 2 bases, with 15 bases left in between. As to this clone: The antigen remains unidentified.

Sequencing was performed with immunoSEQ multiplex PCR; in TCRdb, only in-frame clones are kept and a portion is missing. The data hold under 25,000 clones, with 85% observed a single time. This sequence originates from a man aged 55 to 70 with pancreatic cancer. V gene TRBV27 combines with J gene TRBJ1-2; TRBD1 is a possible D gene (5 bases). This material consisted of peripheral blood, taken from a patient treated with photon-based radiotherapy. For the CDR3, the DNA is TGTGCCAGCAGTAACGGGGCCAGCACAAACTATGGCTACACCTTC. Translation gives CASSNGASTNYGYTF.